This T cell receptor beta chain was identified during a study of T cell responses to AZD1222 COVID-19 vaccine. Germline V gene data show CDR1 as SGHDT and CDR2 as YYEEEE. After removal of 4 bases from V and 7 bases from J, the junction contained 10 bases not matched to a gene. The CDR3 length is 16 residues. Clones were sequenced by immunoSEQ multiplex PCR, and TCRdb holds only the in-frame ones, with some missing. The sample has approximately 84,000 clones, 83% seen once; the top ten hold 1.3%. This clone was recorded a few times. The source of this sequence is an adult who received the AZD1222 COVID-19 vaccine. The sample in question was peripheral blood, obtained 28 days after the second AZD1222 dose. The V call is TRBV5-6, the J call TRBJ1-6; 8 bases agree with TRBD1. CDR3 bases: TGTGCCAGCAGCCCCGGGACAGGCGCTATCAATTCACCCCTCCACTTT. This codes for CASSPGTGAINSPLHF.